The rows below give T cell receptor beta chains drawn from one sample of a study of cytotoxic CD8 clonotypes in ibrutinib-treated CLL. Only in-frame clones appear in the TCRdb table, and some are missing; sequencing was by immunoSEQ multiplex PCR. Of 30,000 to 40,000 clones listed, 60% to 75% were seen once; the top ten hold over 9.5%. The sequences come from PBMCs, collected at disease progression, from a patient treated with ibrutinib. All receptors derive from a human donor with chronic lymphocytic leukemia. CDR3s include the opening cysteine and the closing phenylalanine or tryptophan. The D gene is left open where the match is weak. The size of a clone is reported for some rows only, either as once, few or many, or as a class for expanded clones.

NA TRBJ1-3 16 NA TRBV6-6 TGTGCCAGCAGTTACTCCCCACACCTCCCGGCGGACACCATATATTTT CASSYSPHLPADTIYF
NA TRBJ1-5 14 NA TRBV7-2 TGTGCCAGCAGCTCACGGGGTTTGGGGCAGCCCCAGCATTTT CASSSRGLGQPQHF
NA TRBJ2-7 15 TRBD1 TRBV5-1 TGCGCCAGCAGCTTGGAAGACAGGGCATTGCACGAGCAGTACTTC CASSLEDRALHEQYF
NA TRBJ2-1 16 TRBD2 TRBV18 TGTGCCAGCTCACCAACCGGGACTAGATCTTTTAATGAGCAGTTCTTC CASSPTGTRSFNEQFF
NA TRBJ1-2 12 NA TRBV4-1 TGCGCCAGCAGCCAAGAGGGCATAGGCTACACCTTC CASSQEGIGYTF
NA TRBJ1-2 17 NA TRBV15 TGTGCCACCAGCAGAGGGGATCGACCTGGGGGACCTTATGGCTACACCTTC CATSRGDRPGGPYGYTF
NA TRBJ1-1 13 NA TRBV2 TGTGCCAGCAGTGTCAGGGGGAACACTGAAGCTTTCTTT CASSVRGNTEAFF
few TRBJ2-5 14 NA TRBV5-1 TGCGCCAGCAGCCCGGCGAGGGGCGGGGAGACCCAGTACTTC CASSPARGGETQYF
medium-sized TRBJ2-1 13 TRBD1 TRBV27 TGTGCCAGCAGCCAGGGGGCTGGGGGGGAGCAGTTCTTC CASSQGAGGEQFF
NA TRBJ1-2 14 NA TRBV11-2 TGTGCCAGCAGCTTAGAAGTTACGGGGTTAGGCTACACCTTC CASSLEVTGLGYTF
NA TRBJ2-1 15 TRBD1 TRBV5-4 TGTGCCAGCAGCTTGATCGACAGGGAAATGAATGAGCAGTTCTTC CASSLIDREMNEQFF
NA TRBJ2-1 16 NA TRBV27 TGTGCCAGCAGTTTAGTACAGGGTCGCTCCTACAATGAGCAGTTCTTC CASSLVQGRSYNEQFF
few TRBJ2-2 14 NA TRBV4-1 TGCGCCAGCAGCCAAGATCCGGGCACCGGGGAGCTGTTTTTT CASSQDPGTGELFF
NA TRBJ2-7 14 TRBD2 TRBV6-6 TGTGCCAGCAGCTACGGACTAGCTCCGCACGAGCAGTACTTC CASSYGLAPHEQYF
few TRBJ1-2 13 NA TRBV19 TGTGCCAGTAGTTCGACCGAGCATTATGGCTACACCTTC CASSSTEHYGYTF
NA TRBJ1-2 15 TRBD1 TRBV30 TGTGCCTGGAGTGTAGACCGGACAGGGGGAAGGGCCTACACCTTC CAWSVDRTGGRAYTF
few TRBJ2-7 14 NA TRBV5-1 TGCGCCAGCAGCTTGGATGGGTCATCCTACGAGCAGTACTTC CASSLDGSSYEQYF
NA TRBJ1-2 15 NA TRBV4-1 TGCGCCAGCAGCCAAGGGGTAGGGCAGGTCTATGGCTACACCTTC CASSQGVGQVYGYTF
NA TRBJ2-1 12 NA TRBV28 TGTGCCTCCCAGACCTCTTACAATGAGCAGTTCTTC CASQTSYNEQFF
NA TRBJ2-3 14 TRBD1 TRBV5-1 TGCGCCAGCAGCCCGGGACAGAGTACAGATACGCAGTATTTT CASSPGQSTDTQYF
NA TRBJ1-2 12 NA TRBV29-1 TGCAGCGCTAACAGGGAAAACTATGGCTACACCTTC CSANRENYGYTF
NA TRBJ2-3 16 NA TRBV9 TGTGCCAGCAGCGAGGGCCCGCGGTTCCTACCAGATACGCAGTATTTT CASSEGPRFLPDTQYF
NA TRBJ2-5 13 NA TRBV2 TGTGCCAGCAGTGATCCTAGCTGGCAGACCCAGTACTTC CASSDPSWQTQYF
NA TRBJ2-4 17 TRBD2 TRBV6-1 TGTGCCAGCAGTGGAACTAGCGGGAAAATAGCCAAAAACATTCAGTACTTC CASSGTSGKIAKNIQYF
NA TRBJ1-1 14 NA TRBV19 TGTGCCAGTAGTAGAGGTCAGCAGAACACTGAAGCTTTCTTT CASSRGQQNTEAFF
NA TRBJ1-1 16 TRBD1 TRBV4-2 TGTGCCAGCAGCCAAGATCAACAGGGGATGGGAACTGAAGCTTTCTTT CASSQDQQGMGTEAFF
once TRBJ2-6 15 NA TRBV6-1 TGTGCCAGCGAAGGAGGGAGCTCTGGGGCCAACGTCCTGACTTTC CASEGGSSGANVLTF
NA TRBJ1-1 15 TRBD1 TRBV6-5 TGTGCCAGCAGTTGGCAGGGGGATATTGAGACTGAAGCTTTCTTT CASSWQGDIETEAFF